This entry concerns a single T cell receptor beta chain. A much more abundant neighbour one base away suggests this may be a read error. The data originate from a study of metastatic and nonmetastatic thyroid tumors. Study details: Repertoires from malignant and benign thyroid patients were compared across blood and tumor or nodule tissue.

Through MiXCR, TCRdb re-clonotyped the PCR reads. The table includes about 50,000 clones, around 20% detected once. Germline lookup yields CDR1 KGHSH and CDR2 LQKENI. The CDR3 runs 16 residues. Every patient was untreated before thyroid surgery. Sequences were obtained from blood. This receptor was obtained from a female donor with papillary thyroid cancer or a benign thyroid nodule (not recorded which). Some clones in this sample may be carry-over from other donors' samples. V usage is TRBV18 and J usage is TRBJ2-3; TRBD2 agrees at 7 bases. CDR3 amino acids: CANSPGGRVGTDTQYF. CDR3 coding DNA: TGTGCCAACTCACCAGGCGGGAGAGTAGGCACAGATACGCAGTATTTT.